These 15 T cell receptor beta chains came from one sample sequenced in a study of T cell repertoires in cytomegalovirus infection. TCRdb re-analysed the reads in MiXCR, keeping a single row per CDR3 protein. This sample has a few hundred thousand distinct CDR3 sequences, with roughly 23% found just once. Source material: CD8+ T cells from PBMCs. These receptors were obtained from a human donor in good health (CMV status not recorded). Some clones in this sample may be carry-over from other donors' samples.

The gene calls are TRBV7-2 and TRBJ2-3; 9 bases map to TRBD1. The CDR3 totals 15 residues. J was trimmed by 3 bases and V by 4 bases; bases with no gene match: 5. Germline CDR1 SGHTA, CDR2 FQGNSA. CDR3 sequence: CASSSRTGVTDTQYF. The CDR3 DNA is TGTGCCAGCAGCTCCCGGACAGGGGTGACAGATACGCAGTATTTT.

The chain is built from TRBV6-5 and TRBJ1-2, with D perhaps matching TRBD1 (5 bases). Per the germline V gene, CDR1 is MNHEY and CDR2 is SVGAGI. V lost 7 bases and J 4 bases, leaving 13 bases between the germline ends. The CDR3 extends over 13 amino acids. CDR3 in DNA: TGTGCCAGCACCCCCGGGGCCTTCTATGGCTACACCTTC. Encoded protein: CASTPGAFYGYTF.

This clonotype was counted between two and nine times. The V gene is TRBV15, the J gene TRBJ2-1, with 9 bases identical to TRBD1. The V segment lost 0 bases and the J segment 4 bases; nucleotides outside the gene matches: 13. This CDR3 comprises 19 residues. Germline CDR1 and CDR2: LNHNV and YYDKDF (reference sequence). The CDR3 region is CATSRDHNIGDRVYNEQFF. CDR3 nucleotides: TGTGCCACCAGCAGAGATCATAATATTGGGGACAGGGTTTACAATGAGCAGTTCTTC.

This clonotype turned up a few times. The gene calls are TRBV5-1 and TRBJ2-2; D is ambiguous. Germline-derived CDR1 and CDR2 are SGHRS and YFSETQ. This CDR3 spans 15 amino acids. V lost 0 bases to trimming and J lost 2 bases, with 8 bases between them. The CDR3 protein is CASSLVSVNTGELFF. The CDR3 nucleotides read TGCGCCAGCAGCTTGGTTTCAGTCAACACCGGGGAGCTGTTTTTT.

This clonotype showed up just a few times. The rearrangement uses TRBV28 and TRBJ2-1; 11 nucleotides match TRBD1. CDR1 and CDR2 (germline): MDHEN, SYDVKM. Unmatched junction bases numbered 8, after V lost 2 bases and J lost 5 bases. The CDR3 is 17 amino acids. The CDR3 bases are TGTGCCAGCAGTTTAACTCTGGGACAGGGGGTTGACAATGAGCAGTTCTTC. This translates into CASSLTLGQGVDNEQFF.

There are many counts of this clonotype. The CDR3 region has the DNA TGTGCCAGCAAGGGCGGACAGGCGCTTGATGGCTACACCTTC. It specifies CASKGGQALDGYTF. The rearrangement links TRBV6-5 to TRBJ1-2; 7 bases map to TRBD1. J was trimmed by 6 bases and V by 7 bases; bases with no gene match: 11. Germline CDR1 is MNHEY and CDR2 is SVGAGI. This CDR3 has 14 residues.

J is TRBJ1-4 and V is TRBV7-2; D is perhaps TRBD1 (5 bases). In germline, CDR1 is SGHTA, CDR2 FQGNSA. V was cut by 5 bases and J by 0 bases, with 13 bases left in between. This CDR3 is 16 amino acids long. The CDR3 sequence is CASSLGVIATNEKLFF. The CDR3 DNA sequence: TGTGCCAGCAGCCTGGGGGTCATTGCAACTAATGAAAAACTGTTTTTT.

The chain carries TRBV15 and TRBJ2-7; D remains ambiguous. Germline V gene data show CDR1 as LNHNV and CDR2 as YYDKDF (reference sequence). The CDR3 loop spans 14 amino acids. V lost 0 bases and J lost 1, with 7 bases in between. The DNA for the CDR3 is TGTGCCACCAGCAGAGATGACGCTTCCTACGAGCAGTACTTC. Translating gives CATSRDDASYEQYF.

This clonotype has a handful of counts. The gene calls are TRBV6-6 and TRBJ2-3; 8 bases agree with TRBD2. Germline CDR1 is MNHNY and CDR2 is SVGAGI (reference sequence). V trimming: 6 bases; J trimming: 0 bases; junction bases outside the gene matches: 8. The CDR3 consists of 16 residues. CDR3 amino acids: CASSPVVAGSTDTQYF. CDR3 nucleotides: TGTGCCAGCAGCCCGGTGGTAGCGGGGAGCACAGATACGCAGTATTTT.

The rearrangement joins TRBV10-3 to TRBJ2-7; a weak D match, TRBD2 (6 bases). Germline V gene data show CDR1 as ENHRY and CDR2 as SYGVKD. The V and J ends lost 2 bases and 5 bases respectively, with 7 bases between them. The CDR3 is 12 amino acids. CDR3 in amino acids: CAISERGNEQYF. CDR3 in DNA: TGTGCCATCAGTGAGCGCGGGAACGAGCAGTACTTC.

The chain employs TRBV7-3 and TRBJ1-1, with 12 bases aligning to TRBD1. The CDR3 sequence is 18 residues long. Germline V lookup: CDR1 SGHTA, CDR2 FQGTGA. The V segment lost 2 bases and the J segment 3 bases; nucleotides outside the gene matches: 10. The CDR3 region is CASSLFGTGGRRDTEAFF. The CDR3 DNA reads as TGTGCCAGCAGCTTATTCGGGACAGGGGGCAGGAGGGACACTGAAGCTTTCTTT. The variable domain in full, completed from reference TRBV7-3 and TRBJ1-1, reads GAGVSQTPSNKVTEKGKYVELRCDPISGHTALYWYRQSLGQGPEFLIYFQGTGAADDSGLPNDRFFAVRPEGSVSTLKIQRTERGDSAVYLCASSLFGTGGRRDTEAFFGQGTRLTVV.

J is TRBJ2-3 and V is TRBV28; weak D call: TRBD2 (6 bases). CDR1 and CDR2 from the germline V gene are MDHEN and SYDVKM. Trimming shortened V by 1 base and J by 10 bases, and 15 bases separated the two germline ends. The CDR3 contains 14 residues. CDR3 protein: CASSLFADPGAQYF. CDR3 nucleotides: TGTGCCAGCAGTTTATTCGCAGACCCGGGAGCGCAGTATTTT.

About this clonotype itself: This sequence may be a read error, since a much larger clone differs from it by one base. The rearrangement joins TRBV7-9 to TRBJ2-1; D is uncertain. The CDR3 runs 12 residues. The V end was cut by 2 bases, the J end by 8 bases, with 7 bases between. In germline, CDR1 is SEHNR, CDR2 FQNEAQ (reference sequence). CDR3 protein: CASSLSCYEQFF. The DNA of the CDR3 is TGTGCCAGCAGCTTATCATGCTATGAGCAGTTCTTC. The entire variable domain, with the rest obtained from reference TRBV7-9 and TRBJ2-1, is as follows: DTGVSQNPRHKITKRGQNVTFRCDPISEHNRLYWYRQTLGQGPEFLTYFQNEAQLEKSRLLSDRFSAERPKGSFSTLEIQRTEQGDSAMYLCASSLSCYEQFFGPGTRLTVL.

There are a few counts of this clonotype. This chain links TRBV28 with TRBJ1-1, with D tentatively TRBD1 (6 bases). Trimming removed 2 bases at V and 5 bases at J, with 24 bases between. Germline values: CDR1 MDHEN, CDR2 SYDVKM. This CDR3 is built from 18 residues. The CDR3 spells CASSLPTDYRAGGTEAFF. CDR3 sequence (DNA): TGTGCCAGCAGTTTACCAACTGACTACAGGGCAGGAGGAACTGAAGCTTTCTTT.

V is TRBV12-3 or TRBV12-4 and J is TRBJ2-5; 9 nucleotides line up with TRBD1. The CDR3 covers 14 residues. The V and J ends lost 5 bases and 7 bases, in that order; junction bases with no gene match: 8. CDR3 loop: CASSTGTGLGTQYF. CDR3 nucleotides: TGTGCCAGCAGTACCGGGACAGGGCTAGGGACCCAGTACTTC.